The next 20 T cell receptor beta chains were all read from a single sample in a study of shared clonotypes between healthy human individuals. Repertoires were generated with immunoSEQ multiplex PCR, while TCRdb's copy carries only in-frame clones and drops some. This table holds approximately 1,000,000 clones, around 78% found once. What was sequenced was memory CD4+ T cells from PBMCs. The subset was: CD45RA-negative fraction. Receptors originate from a man younger than 30 in good health. Some clones in this sample may be carry-over from other donors' samples.

This clone came up once. The rearrangement links TRBV5-8 to TRBJ2-7; D unclear. V dropped 2 bases and J dropped 6 bases, with 18 bases sitting between them. CDR1 SGHTS and CDR2 YDEGEE come from the germline V gene. This CDR3 is 15 amino acids long. The CDR3 DNA reads TGTGCCAGCAGCTTTTCATCAATCCCCCTGGCCGAGCAGTACTTC. It codes for CASSFSSIPLAEQYF. Filled out from reference TRBV5-8 and TRBJ2-7, the complete variable domain reads EAGVTQSPTHLIKTRGQQATLRCSPISGHTSVYWYQQALGLGLQFLLWYDEGEERNRGNFPPRFSGRQFPNYSSELNVNALELEDSALYLCASSFSSIPLAEQYFGPGTRLTVT.

The chain combines TRBV5-1 with TRBJ2-7; 10 bases are shared with TRBD2. The CDR3 sequence is 14 residues long. Germline V gene lookup returns CDR1 SGHRS and CDR2 YFSETQ. Germline trimming cut 0 bases from V and 6 bases from J; bases unmatched to any gene: 3. CDR3 sequence reads: CASSLVSGRIEQYF. CDR3 sequence (DNA): TGCGCCAGCAGCTTGGTTAGCGGGAGGATCGAGCAGTACTTC.

The chain couples TRBV7-3 to TRBJ2-2; possibly TRBD1 for D (5 bases). CDR1 and CDR2 (germline): SGHTA, FQGTGA. The V gene lost 2 bases and the J gene lost 6 bases, with 16 bases spanning the gap. This CDR3 has 16 amino acids. CDR3 bases: TGTGCCAGCAGCTTACGGCCCGGACAAGTCCCCGGGGAGCTGTTTTTT. The encoded protein is CASSLRPGQVPGELFF.

The rearrangement uses TRBV5-6 and TRBJ1-1; maybe TRBD1 (6 bases). With 0 bases removed from V and 7 bases from J, the gap between germline ends came to 13 bases. CDR3 size: 14 residues. Germline CDR1 and CDR2: SGHDT and YYEEEE. The CDR3 DNA reads as TGTGCCAGCAGCTTGGCCTTGGGGGCCGGTGAAGCTTTCTTT. As protein: CASSLALGAGEAFF.

The chain is built from TRBV19 and TRBJ1-1; D gene uncertain. The CDR3 is made up of 11 amino acids. The V gene's germline CDR1 is LNHDA and CDR2 SQIVND (reference sequence). V was cut by 9 bases and J by 5 bases, with 10 bases left in between. The CDR3 DNA reads TGTGCCAGCCGCGGCGTGACTGAAGCTTTCTTT. Translating gives CASRGVTEAFF.

The V and J genes are TRBV4-1 and TRBJ1-4; D gene uncertain. Deletions cut 6 bases from V and 0 bases from J, with 14 bases between. The germline V gene has CDR1 MGHRA and CDR2 YSYEKL. The CDR3 has 16 residues. The CDR3 sequence is CASSLGWQSTNEKLFF. CDR3 DNA sequence: TGCGCCAGCAGTTTAGGGTGGCAGTCAACTAATGAAAAACTGTTTTTT.

In its sample, this clone was seen a few times. The V gene is TRBV13, the J gene TRBJ2-1, with D possibly being TRBD1 or TRBD2 (5 bases each). V lost 2 bases, J lost 0 bases, and 8 bases lay in between. There are 15 residues in the CDR3. Germline V lookup: CDR1 PRHDT, CDR2 FYEKMQ (reference sequence). Written as DNA, the CDR3 is TGTGCCAGCAGCTTACCAGGGAGCTCCTACAATGAGCAGTTCTTC. Encoded protein: CASSLPGSSYNEQFF.

The rearrangement links TRBV10-3 to TRBJ2-7; no clear D gene. V lost 0 bases, J lost 4 bases, and 10 bases lay in between. Germline CDR1 and CDR2: ENHRY and SYGVKD. CDR3 length: 14 residues. The CDR3 reads CAISESWLAYEQYF. The CDR3, as DNA: TGTGCCATCAGTGAGTCTTGGCTCGCTTACGAGCAGTACTTC.

This clone was seen a single time. The CDR3 spells CASIMSGSLYEQYF. The CDR3 DNA reads TGTGCCAGCATTATGAGCGGGAGTTTATACGAGCAGTACTTC. The J gene is TRBJ2-7, the V gene TRBV28; 8 bases fit TRBD2. The V gene's germline CDR1 is MDHEN and CDR2 SYDVKM. The CDR3 runs 14 residues. The V gene end was trimmed by 7 bases and the J gene end by 4 bases; junction bases not matched to a gene: 9.

Notes on this clone: An end of the junction does not agree with germline; a read error may underlie this. The CDR3 coding sequence is TGTGCCAGCAGCTTATCTCGGACAGGGGTGATCGGGAAGCTGTTTTTT. Encoded protein: CASSLSRTGVIGKLFF. The chain carries TRBV7-2 and TRBJ2-2; 9 nucleotides line up with TRBD1. The CDR3 consists of 16 residues. Looked up from germline, CDR1 is SGHTA and CDR2 is FQGNSA.

This clone was detected once. The chain combines TRBV7-6 with TRBJ1-4; D gene unclear. Trimming cost V 1 base and J 11 bases, with 8 bases left between them. The CDR3 runs 12 residues. Germline values: CDR1 SGHVS, CDR2 FNYEAQ. CDR3 coding DNA: TGTGCCAGCAGCTTAGATGTCGGGAAACTGTTTTTT. It encodes CASSLDVGKLFF.

The J gene is TRBJ2-5, the V gene TRBV14; D remains unclear. CDR1 SGHDN and CDR2 FVKESK come from the germline V gene. V gave up 4 bases and J gave up 0 bases, with 3 bases separating them. The CDR3 spans 12 residues. Here the CDR3 DNA reads TGTGCCAGCAGCCCGAACCAAGAGACCCAGTACTTC. It codes for CASSPNQETQYF.

The chain links TRBV7-6 to TRBJ2-5; no firm D call. The V end lost 2 bases, the J end lost 5 bases, and 15 bases lay between the germline ends. Germline CDR1 is SGHVS and CDR2 is FNYEAQ. The CDR3 runs to 15 residues. CDR3 protein: CASSLIGTQVETQYF. CDR3 bases: TGTGCCAGCAGCTTAATAGGCACGCAAGTCGAGACCCAGTACTTC.

The chain is built from TRBV7-3 and TRBJ1-1, with no clear D. Trimming took 0 bases from V and 7 from J, leaving 9 bases between them. The CDR3 loop spans 13 amino acids. Per germline, CDR1 SGHTA and CDR2 FQGTGA. In nucleotides, the CDR3 is TGTGCCAGCAGCTTAACACCAAATGGTGAAGCTTTCTTT. Translated: CASSLTPNGEAFF. The whole variable domain, filled in from reference TRBV7-3 and TRBJ1-1, reads GAGVSQTPSNKVTEKGKYVELRCDPISGHTALYWYRQSLGQGPEFLIYFQGTGAADDSGLPNDRFFAVRPEGSVSTLKIQRTERGDSAVYLCASSLTPNGEAFFGQGTRLTVV.

The rearrangement uses TRBV19 and TRBJ1-3; TRBD1 matches at 7 bases. The length of the CDR3 is 15 residues. Germline CDR1 reads LNHDA; CDR2 reads SQIVND (reference sequence). The trim removed 7 bases at V and 2 bases at J, leaving 8 bases unmatched. The CDR3 bases are TGTGCCAGTATCCTGACAGGGAAGGCTGGAAACACCATATATTTT. It yields the protein CASILTGKAGNTIYF.

This chain connects TRBV28 to TRBJ2-5; possible D gene TRBD2, 5 bases. The CDR3 is 10 residues long. Trimming removed 6 bases from V and 9 bases from J, with 8 bases in between. Germline CDR1 is MDHEN and CDR2 is SYDVKM. CDR3 sequence (DNA): TGTGCCAGCAGGCCGGGATCCCAGTACTTC. This encodes CASRPGSQYF.

The chain employs TRBV29-1 and TRBJ2-7; 10 nucleotides align to TRBD1. Germline V gives CDR1 SQVTM, CDR2 ANQGSEA. J lost 2 bases, V lost 7 bases, and 14 bases had no gene match. The CDR3 is 16 amino acids. Here the CDR3 DNA reads TGCAGCGCCCAAGGCGGGATGGGACAGGGGCCCTACGAGCAGTACTTC. Residues: CSAQGGMGQGPYEQYF.

Comments on this clone: This sample includes further DNA sequences coding for the same CDR3. The chain recombines TRBV5-1 with TRBJ2-5, with D hard to call. Trimming removed 3 bases from V and 2 bases from J, with 11 bases in between. The CDR3 runs to 14 residues. Germline CDR1 SGHRS, CDR2 YFSETQ. The CDR3 loop reads CASSSDPAQETQYF. CDR3 bases: TGCGCCAGCAGCTCCGACCCCGCACAAGAGACCCAGTACTTC.

This clone was found once. The genes are TRBV5-1 and TRBJ2-2, with D maybe TRBD2 (6 bases). V lost 10 bases, J lost 1 base, and 20 bases lay in between. Germline V gene lookup returns CDR1 SGHRS and CDR2 YFSETQ. The CDR3 length is 16 residues. The CDR3 is CASKEEGTMNTGELFF. The CDR3 nucleotides read TGCGCCTCCAAGGAGGAGGGGACCATGAACACCGGGGAGCTGTTTTTT. The complete variable domain, with remaining parts taken from reference TRBV5-1 and TRBJ2-2, reads KAGVTQTPRYLIKTRGQQVTLSCSPISGHRSVSWYQQTPGQGLQFLFEYFSETQRNKGNFPGRFSGRQFSNSRSEMNVSTLELGDSALYLCASKEEGTMNTGELFFGEGSRLTVL.

The count of this clone is one. The rearrangement joins TRBV7-3 to TRBJ2-5, with a weak D call TRBD1 (6 bases). This CDR3 region has 12 residues. V lost 0 bases to trimming and J lost 7 bases, with 6 bases between them. CDR1 SGHTA and CDR2 FQGTGA come from the germline V gene. Here the CDR3 reads CASSLTRGTQYF. Written as DNA, the CDR3 is TGTGCCAGCAGCTTAACCAGGGGGACCCAGTACTTC. Full variable domain (missing parts from reference TRBV7-3 and TRBJ2-5): GAGVSQTPSNKVTEKGKYVELRCDPISGHTALYWYRQSLGQGPEFLIYFQGTGAADDSGLPNDRFFAVRPEGSVSTLKIQRTERGDSAVYLCASSLTRGTQYFGPGTRLLVL.